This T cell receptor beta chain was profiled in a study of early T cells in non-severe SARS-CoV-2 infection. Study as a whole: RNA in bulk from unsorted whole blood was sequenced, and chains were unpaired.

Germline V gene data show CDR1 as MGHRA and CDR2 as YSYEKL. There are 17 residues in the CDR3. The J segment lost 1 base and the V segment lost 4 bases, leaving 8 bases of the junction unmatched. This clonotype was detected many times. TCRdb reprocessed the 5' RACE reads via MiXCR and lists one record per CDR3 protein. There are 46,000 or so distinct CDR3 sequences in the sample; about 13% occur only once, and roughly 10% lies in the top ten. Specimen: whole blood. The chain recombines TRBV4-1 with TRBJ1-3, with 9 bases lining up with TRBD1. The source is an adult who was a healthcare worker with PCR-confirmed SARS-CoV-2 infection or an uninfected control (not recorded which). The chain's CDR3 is CASSLSDGTGSGNTIYF. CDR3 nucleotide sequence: TGCGCCAGCAGCCTCTCCGACGGGACAGGGTCTGGAAACACCATATATTTT.